This TCR beta chain was captured by sequencing in a study of memory CD4+ T cells and cytomegalovirus serostatus. Study-level information: Donors were healthy Belgian adults, several CMV seropositive and some 24 seronegative. Study-level findings and limits: Median bootstrapped AUC for CMV status was approximately 0.96 originally, less than 0.93 US-trained.

The sort gate was single viable CD3+CD4+CD8-CD45RO+ cells for memory CD4+ T cells. Looked up from germline, CDR1 is SQVTM and CDR2 is ANQGSEA. CDR3 size: 12 residues. Trimming left V 4 bases short and J 8 bases short, with 14 bases between. The method was immunoSEQ multiplex PCR; TCRdb's version includes in-frame clones alone and lacks a portion of them. This sample has 60,000 to 75,000 clones; around 82% occur once, and the top ten carry 0.5% to 0.6%. Note on this clone: Its antigen is not known.

The receptor comes from an adult in good health and CMV-seronegative. Some clones in this sample may be carry-over from other donors' samples. Specimen: memory CD4+ T cells from blood. V and J are TRBV29-1 and TRBJ1-2; no clear D. In DNA, the CDR3 is TGCAGCGTTGGTGGCGGAGGCTACGGCTACACCTTC. It specifies CSVGGGGYGYTF.